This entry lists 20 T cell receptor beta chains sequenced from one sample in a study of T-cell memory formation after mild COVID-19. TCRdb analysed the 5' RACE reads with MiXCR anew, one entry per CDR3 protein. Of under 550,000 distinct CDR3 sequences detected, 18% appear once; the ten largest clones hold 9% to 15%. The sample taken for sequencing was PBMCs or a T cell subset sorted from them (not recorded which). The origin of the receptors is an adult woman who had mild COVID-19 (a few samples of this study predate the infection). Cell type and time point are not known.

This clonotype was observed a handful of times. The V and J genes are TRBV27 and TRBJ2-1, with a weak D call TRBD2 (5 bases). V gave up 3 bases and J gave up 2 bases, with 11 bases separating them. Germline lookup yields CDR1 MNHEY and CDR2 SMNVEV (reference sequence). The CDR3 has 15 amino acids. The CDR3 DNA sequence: TGTGCCAGCAGTTTGGCTAGCCGGGCCTACAATGAGCAGTTCTTC. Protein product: CASSLASRAYNEQFF.

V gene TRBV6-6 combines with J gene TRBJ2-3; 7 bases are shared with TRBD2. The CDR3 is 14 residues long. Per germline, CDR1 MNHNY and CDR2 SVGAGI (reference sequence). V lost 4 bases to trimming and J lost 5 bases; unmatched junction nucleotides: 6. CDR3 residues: CASSWEGPGDTQYF. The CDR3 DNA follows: TGTGCCAGCAGTTGGGAGGGGCCTGGAGATACGCAGTATTTT.

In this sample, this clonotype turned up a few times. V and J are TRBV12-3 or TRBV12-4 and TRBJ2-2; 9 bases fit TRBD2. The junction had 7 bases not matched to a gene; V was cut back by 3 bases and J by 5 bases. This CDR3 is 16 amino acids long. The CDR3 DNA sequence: TGTGCCAGCAGTTTTTTCCTAGCGGGATTAACCGGGGAGCTGTTTTTT. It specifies CASSFFLAGLTGELFF.

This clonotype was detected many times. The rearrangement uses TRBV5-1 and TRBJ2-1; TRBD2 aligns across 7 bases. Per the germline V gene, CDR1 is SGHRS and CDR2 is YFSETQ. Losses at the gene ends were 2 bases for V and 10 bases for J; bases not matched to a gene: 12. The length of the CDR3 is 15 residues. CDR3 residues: CASSLRTSMLAEQFF. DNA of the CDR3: TGCGCCAGCAGCTTAAGGACTAGTATGTTGGCGGAGCAGTTCTTC. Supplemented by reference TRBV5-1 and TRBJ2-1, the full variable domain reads KAGVTQTPRYLIKTRGQQVTLSCSPISGHRSVSWYQQTPGQGLQFLFEYFSETQRNKGNFPGRFSGRQFSNSRSEMNVSTLELGDSALYLCASSLRTSMLAEQFFGPGTRLTVL.

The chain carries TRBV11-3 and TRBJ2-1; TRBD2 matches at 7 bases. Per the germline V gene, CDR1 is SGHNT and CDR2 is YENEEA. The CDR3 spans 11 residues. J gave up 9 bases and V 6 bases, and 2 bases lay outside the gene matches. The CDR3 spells CASRGRGEQFF. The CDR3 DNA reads TGTGCCAGCAGGGGGAGGGGTGAGCAGTTCTTC.

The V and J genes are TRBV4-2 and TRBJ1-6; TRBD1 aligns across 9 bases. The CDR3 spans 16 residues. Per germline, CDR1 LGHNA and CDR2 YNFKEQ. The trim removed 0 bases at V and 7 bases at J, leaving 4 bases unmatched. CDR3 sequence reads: CASSQEGGTGNSPLHF. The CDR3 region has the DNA TGTGCCAGCAGCCAAGAAGGTGGGACAGGGAATTCACCCCTCCACTTT.

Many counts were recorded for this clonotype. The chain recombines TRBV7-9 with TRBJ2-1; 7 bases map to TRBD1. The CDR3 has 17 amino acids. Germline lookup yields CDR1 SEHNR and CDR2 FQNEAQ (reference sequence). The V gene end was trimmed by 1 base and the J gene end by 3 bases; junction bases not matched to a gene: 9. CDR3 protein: CASSLGEGAVLYNEQFF. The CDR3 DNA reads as TGTGCCAGCAGCTTAGGTGAGGGGGCGGTCCTCTACAATGAGCAGTTCTTC.

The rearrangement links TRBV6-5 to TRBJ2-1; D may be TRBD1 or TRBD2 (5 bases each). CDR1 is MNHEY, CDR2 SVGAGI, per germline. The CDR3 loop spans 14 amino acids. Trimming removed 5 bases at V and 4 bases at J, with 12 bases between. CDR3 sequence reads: CASSVGTPYNEQFF. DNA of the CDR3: TGTGCCAGCAGTGTGGGGACCCCGTACAATGAGCAGTTCTTC.

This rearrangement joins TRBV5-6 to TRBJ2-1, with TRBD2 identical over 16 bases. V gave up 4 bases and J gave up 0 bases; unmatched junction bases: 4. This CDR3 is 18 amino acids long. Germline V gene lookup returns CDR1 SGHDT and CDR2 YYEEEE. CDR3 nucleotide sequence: TGTGCCAGCAGCACGGGACTAGCGGGAGGGAGCTCCTACAATGAGCAGTTCTTC. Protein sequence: CASSTGLAGGSSYNEQFF.

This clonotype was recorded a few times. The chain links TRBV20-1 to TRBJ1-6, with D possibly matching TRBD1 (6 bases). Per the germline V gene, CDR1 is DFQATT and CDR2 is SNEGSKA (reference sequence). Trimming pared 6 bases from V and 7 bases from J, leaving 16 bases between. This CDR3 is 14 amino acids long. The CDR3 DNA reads TGCAGTGCCCCGGCGGGGGGCTGGAATTCACCCCTCCACTTT. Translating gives CSAPAGGWNSPLHF.

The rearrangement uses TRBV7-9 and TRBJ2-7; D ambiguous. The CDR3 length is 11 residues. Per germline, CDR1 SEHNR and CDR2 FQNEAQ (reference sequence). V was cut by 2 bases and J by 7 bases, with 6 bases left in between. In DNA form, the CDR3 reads TGTGCCAGCAGCTTACGTTCGGAGCAGTACTTC. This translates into CASSLRSEQYF.

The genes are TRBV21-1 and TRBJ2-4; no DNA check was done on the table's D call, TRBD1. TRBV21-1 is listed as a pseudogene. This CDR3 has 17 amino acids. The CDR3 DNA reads TGTGCCAGCAGCAAAGCAAGGGGGAAACTAGCCAAAAACATTCAGTACTTC. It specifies CASSKARGKLAKNIQYF.

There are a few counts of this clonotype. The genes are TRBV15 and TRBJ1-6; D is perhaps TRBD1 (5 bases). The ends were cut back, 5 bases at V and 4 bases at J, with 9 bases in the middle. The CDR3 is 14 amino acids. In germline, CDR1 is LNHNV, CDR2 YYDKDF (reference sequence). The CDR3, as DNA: TGTGCCACCAGCCCGCAGGGATATAATTCACCCCTCCACTTT. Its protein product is CATSPQGYNSPLHF.

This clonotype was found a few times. The CDR3 nucleotides are TGTGCCAGCAGCCAATCTCTTTTAATCGGCGGGGGGGCGGATACGCAGTATTTT. Protein: CASSQSLLIGGGADTQYF. This chain uses TRBV14 with TRBJ2-3; 9 bases agree with TRBD2. Germline values: CDR1 SGHDN, CDR2 FVKESK. V was pared by 2 bases and J by 6 bases, with 15 bases of the junction left unmatched. CDR3 length equals 18 residues.

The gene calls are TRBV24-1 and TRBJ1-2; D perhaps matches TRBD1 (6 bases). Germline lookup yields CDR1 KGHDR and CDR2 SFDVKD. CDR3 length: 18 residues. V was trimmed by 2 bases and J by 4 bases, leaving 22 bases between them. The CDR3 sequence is CATSDSYRVSIPFYGYTF. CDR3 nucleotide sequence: TGTGCCACCAGTGATTCGTACAGGGTATCAATTCCCTTCTATGGCTACACCTTC.

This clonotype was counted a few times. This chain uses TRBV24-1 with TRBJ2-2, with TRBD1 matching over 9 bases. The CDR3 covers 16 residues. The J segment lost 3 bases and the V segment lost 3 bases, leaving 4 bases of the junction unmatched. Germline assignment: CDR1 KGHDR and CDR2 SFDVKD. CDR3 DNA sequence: TGTGCCACCAGTGATCCGGGACAGGGCGACACCGGGGAGCTGTTTTTT. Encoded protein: CATSDPGQGDTGELFF.

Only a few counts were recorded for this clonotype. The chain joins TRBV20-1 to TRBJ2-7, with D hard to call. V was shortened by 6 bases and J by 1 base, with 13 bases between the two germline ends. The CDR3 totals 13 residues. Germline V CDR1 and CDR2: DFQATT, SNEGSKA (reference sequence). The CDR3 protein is CSAEGTWSYEQYF. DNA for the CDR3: TGCAGTGCAGAAGGAACTTGGTCCTACGAGCAGTACTTC.

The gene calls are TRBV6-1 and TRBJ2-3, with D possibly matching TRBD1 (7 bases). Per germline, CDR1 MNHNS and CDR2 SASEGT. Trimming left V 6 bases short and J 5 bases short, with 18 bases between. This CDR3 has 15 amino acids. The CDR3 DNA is TGTGCCAGCAGGGGGACAGCCGGCGGGATAGATACGCAGTATTTT. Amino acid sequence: CASRGTAGGIDTQYF.

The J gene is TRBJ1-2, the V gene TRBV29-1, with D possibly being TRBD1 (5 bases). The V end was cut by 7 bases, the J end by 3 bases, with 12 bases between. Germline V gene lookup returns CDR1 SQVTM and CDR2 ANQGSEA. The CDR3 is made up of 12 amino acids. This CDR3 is CSAPGEYYGYTF. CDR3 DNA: TGCAGCGCCCCGGGGGAATACTATGGCTACACCTTC.

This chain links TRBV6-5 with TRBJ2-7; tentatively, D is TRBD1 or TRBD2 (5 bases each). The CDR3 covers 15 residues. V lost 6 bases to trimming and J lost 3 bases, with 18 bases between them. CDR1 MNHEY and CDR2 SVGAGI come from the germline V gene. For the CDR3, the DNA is TGTGCCAGCAGCGACGGTTGGGGGACGAGCTACGAGCAGTACTTC. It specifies CASSDGWGTSYEQYF.